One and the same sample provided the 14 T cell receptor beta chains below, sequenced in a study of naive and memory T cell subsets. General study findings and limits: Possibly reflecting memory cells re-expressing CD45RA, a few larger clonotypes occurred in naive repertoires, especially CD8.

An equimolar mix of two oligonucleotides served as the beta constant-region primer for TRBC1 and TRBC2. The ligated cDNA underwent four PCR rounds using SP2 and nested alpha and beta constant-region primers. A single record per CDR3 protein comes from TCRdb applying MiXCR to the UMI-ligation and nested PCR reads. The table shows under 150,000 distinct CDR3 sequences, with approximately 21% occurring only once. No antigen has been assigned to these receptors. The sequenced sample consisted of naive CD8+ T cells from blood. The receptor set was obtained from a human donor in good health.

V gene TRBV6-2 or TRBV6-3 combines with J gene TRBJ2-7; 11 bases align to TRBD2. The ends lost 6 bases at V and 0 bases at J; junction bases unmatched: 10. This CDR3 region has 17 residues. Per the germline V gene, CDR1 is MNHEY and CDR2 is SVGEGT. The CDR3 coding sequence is TGTGCCAGCAGGCTCACGGGACTAGCGGCATACTCCTACGAGCAGTACTTC. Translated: CASRLTGLAAYSYEQYF.

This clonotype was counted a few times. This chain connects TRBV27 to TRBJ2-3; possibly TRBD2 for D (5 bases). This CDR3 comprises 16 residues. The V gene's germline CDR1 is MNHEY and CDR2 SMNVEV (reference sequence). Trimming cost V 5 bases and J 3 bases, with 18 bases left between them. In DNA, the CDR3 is TGTGCCAGCAGTCCGAGACTACATGGGCGAACAGATACGCAGTATTTT. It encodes CASSPRLHGRTDTQYF.

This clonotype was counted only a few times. CDR3 region: CASSLSGGGTDTQYF. The CDR3 DNA reads as TGTGCCAGCAGTCTTAGCGGGGGAGGCACAGATACGCAGTATTTT. The rearrangement joins TRBV12-3 or TRBV12-4 to TRBJ2-3, with TRBD2 matching over 9 bases. The V segment lost 5 bases and the J segment 1 base; nucleotides outside the gene matches: 4. The CDR3 spans 15 residues.

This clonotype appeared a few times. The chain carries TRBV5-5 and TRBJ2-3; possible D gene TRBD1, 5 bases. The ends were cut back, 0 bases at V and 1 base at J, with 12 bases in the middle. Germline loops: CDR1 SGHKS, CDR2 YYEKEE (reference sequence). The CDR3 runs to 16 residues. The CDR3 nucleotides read TGTGCCAGCAGCTTGGCAGGCAGGGTTGGCACAGATACGCAGTATTTT. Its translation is CASSLAGRVGTDTQYF.

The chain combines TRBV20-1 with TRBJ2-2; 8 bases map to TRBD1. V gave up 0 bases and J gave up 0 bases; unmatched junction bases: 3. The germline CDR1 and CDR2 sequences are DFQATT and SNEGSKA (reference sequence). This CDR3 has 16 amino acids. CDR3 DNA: TGCAGTGCTAGAGACTTACAGGGGGCGAACACCGGGGAGCTGTTTTTT. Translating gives CSARDLQGANTGELFF.

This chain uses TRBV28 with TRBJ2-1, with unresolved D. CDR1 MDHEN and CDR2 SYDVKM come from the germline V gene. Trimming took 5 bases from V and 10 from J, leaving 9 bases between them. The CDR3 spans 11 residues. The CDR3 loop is CASSPYLEQFF. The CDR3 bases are TGTGCCAGCAGTCCCTATTTGGAGCAGTTCTTC.

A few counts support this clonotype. This CDR3 is CASSFGQGIGELFF. The CDR3 DNA reads as TGTGCCAGCAGTTTTGGACAGGGGATCGGGGAGCTGTTTTTT. The V and J genes are TRBV27 and TRBJ2-2; TRBD1 matches 9 bases. The J segment lost 7 bases and the V segment lost 3 bases, leaving 3 bases of the junction unmatched. The CDR3 totals 14 residues. Germline V gives CDR1 MNHEY, CDR2 SMNVEV (reference sequence).

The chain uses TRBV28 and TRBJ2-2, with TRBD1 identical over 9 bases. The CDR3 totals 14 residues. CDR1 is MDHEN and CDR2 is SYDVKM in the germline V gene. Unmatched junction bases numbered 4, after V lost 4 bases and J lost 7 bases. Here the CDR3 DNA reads TGTGCCAGCAGTTGGACAGGGGAAGGCGGGGAGCTGTTTTTT. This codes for CASSWTGEGGELFF.

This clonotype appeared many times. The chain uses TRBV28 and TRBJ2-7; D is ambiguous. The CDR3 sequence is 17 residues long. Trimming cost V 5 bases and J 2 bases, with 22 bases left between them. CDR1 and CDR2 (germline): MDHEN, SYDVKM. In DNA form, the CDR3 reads TGTGCCAGCAGTCCGCAGATACCGCAAGGTTCGACCTACGAGCAGTACTTC. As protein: CASSPQIPQGSTYEQYF.

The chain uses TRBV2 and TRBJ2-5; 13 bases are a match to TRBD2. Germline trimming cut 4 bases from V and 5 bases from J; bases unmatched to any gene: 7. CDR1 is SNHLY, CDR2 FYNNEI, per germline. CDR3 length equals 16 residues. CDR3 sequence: CASSGGLAGLKETQYF. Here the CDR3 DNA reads TGTGCCAGCAGTGGGGGACTAGCGGGGTTGAAGGAGACCCAGTACTTC. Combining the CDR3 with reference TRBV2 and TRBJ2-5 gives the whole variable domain EPEVTQTPSHQVTQMGQEVILRCVPISNHLYFYWYRQILGQKVEFLVSFYNNEISEKSEIFDDQFSVERPDGSNFTLKIRSTKLEDSAMYFCASSGGLAGLKETQYFGPGTRLLVL.

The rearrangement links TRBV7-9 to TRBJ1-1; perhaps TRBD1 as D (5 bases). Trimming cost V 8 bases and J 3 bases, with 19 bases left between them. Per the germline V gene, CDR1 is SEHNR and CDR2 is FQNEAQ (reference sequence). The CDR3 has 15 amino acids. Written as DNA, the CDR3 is TGTGCCAGCTCCCCACCAGCAGGGAGAGACACTGAAGCTTTCTTT. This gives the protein CASSPPAGRDTEAFF.

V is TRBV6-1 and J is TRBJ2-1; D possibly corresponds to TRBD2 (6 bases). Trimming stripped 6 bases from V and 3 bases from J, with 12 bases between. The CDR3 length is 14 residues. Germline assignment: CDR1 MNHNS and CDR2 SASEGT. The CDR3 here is CASRGSGFYNEQFF. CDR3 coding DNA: TGTGCCAGCAGGGGTAGCGGATTCTACAATGAGCAGTTCTTC.

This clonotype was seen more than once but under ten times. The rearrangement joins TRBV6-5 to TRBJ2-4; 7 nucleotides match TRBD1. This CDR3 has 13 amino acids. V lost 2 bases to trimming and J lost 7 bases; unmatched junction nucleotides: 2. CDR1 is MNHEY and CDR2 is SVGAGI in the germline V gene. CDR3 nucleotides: TGTGCCAGCAGTTACGGGGACAGTAACATTCAGTACTTC. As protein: CASSYGDSNIQYF.

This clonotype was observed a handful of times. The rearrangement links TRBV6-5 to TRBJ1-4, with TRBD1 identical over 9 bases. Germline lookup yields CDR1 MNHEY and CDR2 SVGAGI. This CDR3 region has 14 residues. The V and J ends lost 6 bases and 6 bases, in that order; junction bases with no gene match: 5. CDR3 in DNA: TGTGCCAGCAGAACCGGGACAGGGCATGAAAAACTGTTTTTT. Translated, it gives CASRTGTGHEKLFF.